The 27 T cell receptor beta chains in this list originate from one sample, sequenced in a study of shared clonotypes between healthy human individuals. Some clones are missing from TCRdb's copy, which holds only in-frame ones; the method was immunoSEQ multiplex PCR. The sample records about 820,000 clones, about 92% being singletons. CD45RO-negative, CCR7-positively selected cells formed the naive CD8 fraction, excluding terminally differentiated effector memory CD45RA+ cells. Sequenced material: naive CD8+ T cells sorted from blood. Every receptor here comes from a young man in good health.

The CDR3 sequence is CASSFQSGELPGELFF. CDR3 sequence (DNA): TGTGCCAGCAGTTTCCAATCGGGAGAACTTCCCGGGGAGCTGTTTTTT. This chain joins TRBV27 and TRBJ2-2, with D perhaps matching TRBD2 (6 bases). Germline loops: CDR1 MNHEY, CDR2 SMNVEV (reference sequence). This CDR3 has 16 residues. Trimming shortened V by 3 bases and J by 6 bases, and 17 bases separated the two germline ends.

The chain recombines TRBV29-1 with TRBJ2-5; possible D gene TRBD2, 6 bases. This CDR3 is 13 amino acids long. V was cut by 6 bases and J by 5 bases, with 16 bases left in between. Germline CDR1 and CDR2: SQVTM and ANQGSEA. The CDR3 coding sequence is TGCAGCGTCGCTCTACGGGGGAGGGAGACCCAGTACTTC. Amino acid sequence: CSVALRGRETQYF.

This clone appeared a single time. J is TRBJ2-3 and V is TRBV5-8, with 8 positions matching TRBD2. CDR3 length: 16 amino acids. Unmatched junction bases numbered 6, after V lost 0 bases and J lost 3 bases. Germline assignment: CDR1 SGHTS and CDR2 YDEGEE. The CDR3 DNA reads as TGTGCCAGCAGCTTGGGGACTAGCTTGGGGACAGATACGCAGTATTTT. It is translated as CASSLGTSLGTDTQYF. Using reference TRBV5-8 and TRBJ2-3 for the parts outside the CDR3, the full variable domain is EAGVTQSPTHLIKTRGQQATLRCSPISGHTSVYWYQQALGLGLQFLLWYDEGEERNRGNFPPRFSGRQFPNYSSELNVNALELEDSALYLCASSLGTSLGTDTQYFGPGTRLTVL.

This chain connects TRBV2 to TRBJ2-1; D is ambiguous. The CDR3 totals 17 residues. Germline CDR1 reads SNHLY; CDR2 reads FYNNEI. Trimming removed 3 bases from V and 2 bases from J, with 17 bases in between. The CDR3 DNA reads TGTGCCAGCAGTGATCCCGACCCCAAGGTAGCCTACAATGAGCAGTTCTTC. It encodes CASSDPDPKVAYNEQFF.

The rearrangement links TRBV2 to TRBJ2-7; no clear D. Germline assignment: CDR1 SNHLY and CDR2 FYNNEI. The length of the CDR3 is 14 residues. V was cut by 6 bases and J by 2 bases, with 14 bases left in between. The CDR3 DNA reads as TGTGCCAGCAGGGTCCAGGAAACCCCCTACGAGCAGTACTTC. It yields the protein CASRVQETPYEQYF.

This clone was seen only once. The J gene is TRBJ2-1, the V gene TRBV7-3; D is tentatively TRBD1 or TRBD2 (6 bases each). CDR1 is SGHTA, CDR2 FQGTGA, per germline. Trimming pared 5 bases from V and 7 bases from J, leaving 12 bases between. The length of the CDR3 is 13 residues. The CDR3, as DNA: TGTGCCAGCAGCCCCGGGGGCCCTAATGAGCAGTTCTTC. Protein sequence: CASSPGGPNEQFF.

The genes are TRBV5-6 and TRBJ2-7, with a weak D call TRBD2 (6 bases). The germline gives CDR1 SGHDT, CDR2 YYEEEE. Deletions cut 1 base from V and 0 bases from J, with 17 bases between. The CDR3 spans 17 residues. Here the CDR3 DNA reads TGTGCCAGCAGCTTGTTCCACCCCGGGACTTTCTCCTACGAGCAGTACTTC. Translated: CASSLFHPGTFSYEQYF.

The chain carries TRBV7-6 and TRBJ2-3, with no clear D. Looked up from germline, CDR1 is SGHVS and CDR2 is FNYEAQ. CDR3 size: 15 residues. The V end lost 2 bases, the J end lost 0 bases, and 9 bases lay between the germline ends. CDR3 in DNA: TGTGCCAGCAGCTTACGGGCGGAAAGCACAGATACGCAGTATTTT. Amino acids: CASSLRAESTDTQYF.

The chain links TRBV7-9 to TRBJ2-2; a possible D gene is TRBD1 (6 bases). V was clipped by 2 bases and J by 4 bases, with 14 bases between them. The CDR3 runs 16 residues. From germline, CDR1 is SEHNR and CDR2 FQNEAQ (reference sequence). The CDR3 region has the DNA TGTGCCAGCAGCTTATCGTCCAGGGGTGGCACCGGGGAGCTGTTTTTT. Residues: CASSLSSRGGTGELFF.

The gene calls are TRBV27 and TRBJ2-2, with D unclear. This CDR3 contains 13 residues. V was clipped by 6 bases and J by 3 bases, with 8 bases between them. Germline V lookup: CDR1 MNHEY, CDR2 SMNVEV (reference sequence). CDR3 in amino acids: CASSQRYTGELFF. The CDR3 DNA reads as TGTGCCAGCAGCCAACGGTACACCGGGGAGCTGTTTTTT.

The table lists this clone with a count of one. The chain recombines TRBV12-5 with TRBJ1-5, with TRBD1 as a possible D gene (6 bases). Germline V CDR1 and CDR2: LGHNT, FRNRAP. There are 16 residues in the CDR3. The V end lost 6 bases, the J end lost 4 bases, and 19 bases lay between the germline ends. CDR3 loop: CASGQSTGTLNQPQHF. The CDR3 DNA reads TGTGCTAGTGGACAATCCACCGGGACACTTAATCAGCCCCAGCATTTT.

As to this clone: The junction differs from germline at one of its ends, possibly a read error. The J gene is TRBJ2-2, the V gene TRBV7-7, with 9 bases fitting TRBD1. Germline V gives CDR1 SSHAT, CDR2 FNYEAQ (reference sequence). The CDR3 loop spans 14 amino acids. The CDR3 region is CASRPGQGNGELFF. CDR3 DNA sequence: TGTGCTAGCAGGCCAGGACAGGGGAACGGGGAGCTGTTTTTT.

V is TRBV7-6 and J is TRBJ2-1; 12 bases align to TRBD2. Germline loops: CDR1 SGHVS, CDR2 FNYEAQ. Losses at the gene ends were 1 base for V and 9 bases for J; bases not matched to a gene: 10. The CDR3 runs 17 residues. As DNA, the CDR3 is TGTGCCAGCAGCTTAGTAATTGGGGCTAGCGGGAGGGGTGAGCAGTTCTTC. Residues: CASSLVIGASGRGEQFF.

The V and J genes are TRBV10-2 and TRBJ2-5; 8 bases are a match to TRBD1. Trimming took 0 bases from V and 8 from J; bases not matched to a gene: 5. This CDR3 has 14 amino acids. Germline V CDR1 and CDR2: WSHSY, SAAADI. In DNA, the CDR3 is TGCGCCAGCAGTGAGTCGAGACAGGGGCAAACCCAGTACTTC. This translates into CASSESRQGQTQYF.

The chain employs TRBV6-5 and TRBJ1-1, with no clear D. The CDR3 has 14 residues. The V end lost 0 bases, the J end lost 4 bases, and 9 bases lay between the germline ends. Germline V lookup: CDR1 MNHEY, CDR2 SVGAGI. This CDR3 reads CASSYSGQRTEAFF. The CDR3 DNA follows: TGTGCCAGCAGTTACTCGGGTCAGCGCACTGAAGCTTTCTTT.

The rearrangement uses TRBV6-5 and TRBJ2-1; TRBD2 agrees at 10 bases. Germline V gives CDR1 MNHEY, CDR2 SVGAGI. The CDR3 totals 15 residues. With V trimmed by 4 bases and J by 5 bases, 5 bases remained unmatched. The DNA of the CDR3 is TGTGCCAGCAGTTGGAGCGGGAGGGACGACAATGAGCAGTTCTTC. It translates to CASSWSGRDDNEQFF.

The chain carries TRBV7-8 and TRBJ2-7; TRBD2 matches at 13 bases. The CDR3 totals 16 residues. The V segment lost 3 bases and the J segment 6 bases; nucleotides outside the gene matches: 8. CDR1 and CDR2 (germline): SGHVS, FQNEAQ. CDR3 loop: CASSFILAGGPGEQYF. DNA for the CDR3: TGTGCCAGCAGCTTTATACTAGCGGGAGGGCCCGGCGAGCAGTACTTC.

The chain links TRBV7-2 to TRBJ2-5, with D perhaps matching TRBD2 (6 bases). The V gene's germline CDR1 is SGHTA and CDR2 FQGNSA. The CDR3 spans 13 residues. Trimming removed 5 bases from V and 4 bases from J, with 11 bases in between. The CDR3 loop is CASSPPGGETQYF. DNA of the CDR3: TGTGCCAGCAGCCCACCCGGGGGAGAGACCCAGTACTTC.

The chain links TRBV14 to TRBJ2-1, with 10 bases identical to TRBD2. The germline CDR1 and CDR2 sequences are SGHDN and FVKESK. With V trimmed by 3 bases and J by 7 bases, 24 bases remained unmatched. CDR3 length: 21 amino acids. The CDR3 nucleotides are TGTGCCAGCAGCCACGGGGGGCGTTGGCTAGCGGGAGAGGGTTTGTGGAATGAGCAGTTCTTC. Protein sequence: CASSHGGRWLAGEGLWNEQFF.

The DNA for the CDR3 is TGCAGCGTCCCCGACTCTACCACCGGGGAGCTGTTTTTT. It encodes CSVPDSTTGELFF. This sequence joins TRBV29-1 and TRBJ2-2; D is undetermined. This CDR3 spans 13 amino acids. Deletions cut 6 bases from V and 4 bases from J, with 12 bases between. CDR1 and CDR2 (germline): SQVTM, ANQGSEA.

The chain carries TRBV10-2 and TRBJ2-1; D uncertain. The germline V gene encodes CDR1 WSHSY and CDR2 SAAADI. The V gene lost 6 bases and the J gene lost 15 bases, with 15 bases spanning the gap. The CDR3 is made up of 11 amino acids. This chain's CDR3 is CASRDLNPPFF. The CDR3 DNA is TGCGCCAGCAGAGATCTCAATCCCCCGTTCTTC.

The CDR3 DNA reads as TGTGCCAGCAGCGTAGCAGGCAGGGTCAATGAGCAGTTCTTC. Amino acid sequence: CASSVAGRVNEQFF. J is TRBJ2-1 and V is TRBV9; TRBD1 might be the D (5 bases). Germline V gives CDR1 SGDLS, CDR2 YYNGEE. V was pared by 0 bases and J by 6 bases, with 10 bases between. The CDR3 consists of 14 residues.

This chain joins TRBV5-6 and TRBJ2-2; D remains unclear. From germline, CDR1 is SGHDT and CDR2 YYEEEE. V was trimmed by 0 bases and J by 5 bases, leaving 5 bases between them. The CDR3 spans 13 residues. CDR3 region: CASSLGVTGELFF. Written as DNA, the CDR3 is TGTGCCAGCAGCTTGGGGGTTACCGGGGAGCTGTTTTTT.

The CDR3 here is CASSPYGDSYEQYF. The CDR3 coding sequence is TGTGCCAGCAGCCCTTACGGCGATTCCTACGAGCAGTACTTC. The V gene is TRBV27, the J gene TRBJ2-7; D ambiguous. The CDR3 sequence is 14 residues long. Trimming took 6 bases from V and 1 from J, leaving 13 bases between them. CDR1 and CDR2 from the germline V gene are MNHEY and SMNVEV (reference sequence).

The chain couples TRBV6-5 to TRBJ1-2, with D possibly TRBD1 on 5 matching bases. V was clipped by 6 bases and J by 4 bases, with 15 bases between them. The germline V gene has CDR1 MNHEY and CDR2 SVGAGI. The length of the CDR3 is 14 residues. The DNA of the CDR3 is TGTGCCAGCAGACCTCGCCGGGACGGCTATGGCTACACCTTC. Its protein product is CASRPRRDGYGYTF.

The J gene is TRBJ2-1, the V gene TRBV7-3, with D unclear. The V gene lost 3 bases and the J gene lost 0 bases, with 9 bases spanning the gap. Germline assignment: CDR1 SGHTA and CDR2 FQGTGA. The CDR3 runs 15 residues. The CDR3 DNA reads TGTGCCAGCAGCTTTCGGCCTTCCTCCTACAATGAGCAGTTCTTC. Protein sequence: CASSFRPSSYNEQFF.

The chain has TRBV28 and TRBJ1-5; 8 positions agree with TRBD1. This CDR3 is 15 amino acids long. CDR1 is MDHEN, CDR2 SYDVKM, per germline. V lost 9 bases and J lost 7; bases outside the gene matches: 14. The CDR3 sequence: CASLTGDSRLQPQHF. As DNA, the CDR3 is TGTGCCAGTCTGACAGGGGACTCGCGGTTACAGCCCCAGCATTTT.